These 22 T cell receptor beta chains share one sample of origin, sequenced in a study of T cells in Graves' hyperthyroidism and ophthalmopathy. Using RNA transcripts as the source, TCR beta CDR3 regions were amplified. Carried out on the TCR CDR3, a first-round RT-PCR used the HTBI primer set. Via MiXCR, TCRdb re-called the multiplex PCR reads, giving one row per CDR3 protein. The sample lists about 250,000 distinct CDR3 sequences, over 12% seen once, with around 31% in the top ten. The sample taken for sequencing was blood. These receptors all come from a woman aged 45-65 years with Graves' hyperthyroidism that later progressed to Graves' ophthalmopathy.

In this sample, this clonotype turned up many times. V is TRBV20-1 and J is TRBJ1-5, with D unresolved. Trimming pared 2 bases from V and 6 bases from J, leaving 14 bases between. The CDR3 has 14 residues. The germline CDR1 and CDR2 sequences are DFQATT and SNEGSKA (reference sequence). The DNA of the CDR3 is TGCAGTGCTAGAAGTTCAGGTTCCGGTCAGCCCCAGCATTTT. This sequence encodes CSARSSGSGQPQHF.

This clonotype was seen many times. The chain uses TRBV11-2 and TRBJ2-7, with 9 positions matching TRBD2. J lost 2 bases, V lost 3 bases, and 5 bases had no gene match. This CDR3 region has 15 residues. CDR1 is SGHAT and CDR2 is FQNNGV in the germline V gene. DNA of the CDR3: TGTGCCAGCAGCTTGGGCGGCGGGAGGGCCTACGAGCAGTACTTC. It is translated as CASSLGGGRAYEQYF.

This clonotype was observed at least ten times. The V gene is TRBV20-1, the J gene TRBJ2-1; a weak D match, TRBD1 (5 bases). Trimming took 0 bases from V and 4 from J, leaving 19 bases between them. The CDR3 has 17 residues. Germline V gene sequence: CDR1 DFQATT, CDR2 SNEGSKA (reference sequence). DNA for the CDR3: TGCAGTGCTAGAGATACCCATTCCCCCAGGGCGTACAATGAGCAGTTCTTC. Its protein product is CSARDTHSPRAYNEQFF.

V is TRBV12-3 or TRBV12-4 and J is TRBJ2-5; D may be TRBD1 (7 bases). The CDR3 extends over 15 amino acids. Trimming stripped 3 bases from V and 4 bases from J, with 15 bases between. DNA of the CDR3: TGTGCCAGCAGTTTGGAAGCAGGGGGAGGAGAGACCCAGTACTTC. Protein: CASSLEAGGGETQYF.

In this sample, this clonotype turned up many times. The rearrangement joins TRBV28 to TRBJ1-5; D gene uncertain. The CDR3 runs 13 residues. The V gene's germline CDR1 is MDHEN and CDR2 SYDVKM. Trimming shortened V by 4 bases and J by 9 bases, and 13 bases separated the two germline ends. This CDR3 is CASSSRGRPPQHF. CDR3 nucleotide sequence: TGTGCCAGCAGTTCACGCGGGCGGCCGCCCCAGCATTTT.

This clonotype was picked up a small number of times. The chain combines TRBV7-9 with TRBJ2-4; maybe TRBD2 (6 bases). Germline V gene data show CDR1 as SEHNR and CDR2 as FQNEAQ (reference sequence). Deletions cut 1 base from V and 2 bases from J, with 15 bases between. The CDR3 spans 17 residues. The CDR3 spells CASSLEATRGSKNIQYF. The CDR3 DNA reads TGTGCCAGCAGCTTAGAGGCGACCCGGGGGTCCAAAAACATTCAGTACTTC.

This clonotype was recorded at least ten times. The chain joins TRBV7-9 to TRBJ2-1; 7 bases agree with TRBD1. V lost 1 base and J lost 10; bases outside the gene matches: 4. CDR3 length equals 13 residues. Per germline, CDR1 SEHNR and CDR2 FQNEAQ (reference sequence). The CDR3 DNA reads as TGTGCCAGCAGCTTAGTACAGGGGAGCGAGCAGTTCTTC. Its protein is CASSLVQGSEQFF.

V gene TRBV20-1 combines with J gene TRBJ2-7, with TRBD2 identical over 12 bases. The V gene's germline CDR1 is DFQATT and CDR2 SNEGSKA (reference sequence). The CDR3 totals 14 residues. The V and J ends lost 5 bases and 5 bases, in that order; junction bases with no gene match: 7. The CDR3, as DNA: TGCAGTGCTCTAACAAGACTAGCGGGAGACGAGCAGTACTTC. Protein: CSALTRLAGDEQYF.

This clonotype was counted ten times or more. The chain recombines TRBV5-5 with TRBJ2-5; 13 positions agree with TRBD2. Germline V gene lookup returns CDR1 SGHKS and CDR2 YYEKEE (reference sequence). After removal of 4 bases from V and 5 bases from J, the junction contained 8 bases not matched to a gene. The length of the CDR3 is 16 residues. CDR3 sequence: CASSTGLAGSWETQYF. The DNA of the CDR3 is TGTGCCAGCAGCACGGGACTAGCGGGATCGTGGGAGACCCAGTACTTC.

The chain is built from TRBV9 and TRBJ2-1, with TRBD1 identical over 9 bases. Germline lookup yields CDR1 SGDLS and CDR2 YYNGEE. The CDR3 runs 15 residues. V shed 2 bases and J 7 bases; nucleotides not matched to a gene: 7. The CDR3 sequence is CASSVYGTGRNEQFF. In nucleotides, the CDR3 is TGTGCCAGCAGCGTCTATGGGACAGGGAGAAATGAGCAGTTCTTC.

The chain recombines TRBV6-5 with TRBJ1-5; a weak D match, TRBD1 (5 bases). This CDR3 has 14 amino acids. In germline, CDR1 is MNHEY, CDR2 SVGAGI. Trimming shortened V by 4 bases and J by 3 bases, and 10 bases separated the two germline ends. In DNA form, the CDR3 reads TGTGCCAGCAGTTTACAGGCCAACAATCAGCCCCAGCATTTT. It is translated as CASSLQANNQPQHF.

CDR3 loop: CATSDVMRGSSTEAFF. Written as DNA, the CDR3 is TGTGCCACCAGTGATGTTATGAGGGGGTCTAGCACTGAAGCTTTCTTT. The V and J genes are TRBV24-1 and TRBJ1-1; a possible D gene is TRBD1 (6 bases). The CDR3 spans 16 residues. Germline CDR1 reads KGHDR; CDR2 reads SFDVKD. V shed 3 bases and J shed 4 bases, with 17 bases lying between them.

This clonotype was recorded at least ten times. The CDR3 here is CASRAGGYEQFF. The CDR3 DNA reads TGTGCCAGCAGGGCCGGCGGGTATGAGCAGTTCTTC. The rearrangement joins TRBV7-9 to TRBJ2-1; tentatively, D is TRBD2 (5 bases). Germline values: CDR1 SEHNR, CDR2 FQNEAQ (reference sequence). The CDR3 sequence is 12 residues long. Trimming shortened V by 6 bases and J by 8 bases, and 11 bases separated the two germline ends.

This clonotype was seen repeatedly, ten times or more. The chain joins TRBV2 to TRBJ2-5; 10 positions match TRBD1. Looked up from germline, CDR1 is SNHLY and CDR2 is FYNNEI. The CDR3 totals 13 residues. V was clipped by 6 bases and J by 5 bases; unmatched bases: 3. The CDR3 DNA reads TGTGCCAGCAGCGGGACAGGGGAGGAGACCCAGTACTTC. Its protein is CASSGTGEETQYF.

This clonotype was observed many times. The chain joins TRBV30 to TRBJ2-5; 8 bases match TRBD2. CDR1 and CDR2 (germline): GTSNPN, SVGIG (reference sequence). The CDR3 consists of 17 residues. With 0 bases clipped from V and 5 bases from J, the junction kept 14 bases outside the gene matches. The CDR3 sequence is CAWSVPAGGSYRETQYF. DNA of the CDR3: TGTGCCTGGAGTGTACCGGCGGGAGGTAGTTATAGGGAGACCCAGTACTTC.

Worth noting for this clonotype: This sequence may be a read error, since a much larger clone differs from it by one base. This chain joins TRBV11-3 and TRBJ1-2; D call uncertain. Germline values: CDR1 SGHNT, CDR2 YENEEA. This CDR3 region has 14 residues. Trimming removed 2 bases from V and 4 bases from J, with 11 bases in between. CDR3 sequence: CASSLRDITYGYTF. DNA of the CDR3: TGTGCCAGCAGCTTAAGGGATATCACCTATGGCTACACCTTC.

This clonotype was seen many times. The chain couples TRBV2 to TRBJ2-5; D is uncertain. Trimming took off 7 bases at V and 3 bases at J, with 15 bases between the two ends. Germline CDR1 and CDR2: SNHLY and FYNNEI. This CDR3 spans 14 amino acids. The CDR3 sequence: CASIYFFGEETQYF. CDR3 bases: TGTGCCAGCATTTATTTCTTTGGGGAAGAGACCCAGTACTTC.

Many counts were recorded for this clonotype. This chain connects TRBV27 to TRBJ2-2; TRBD2 matches 7 bases. The ends lost 6 bases at V and 0 bases at J; junction bases unmatched: 7. The CDR3 loop spans 16 amino acids. Germline-derived CDR1 and CDR2 are MNHEY and SMNVEV (reference sequence). CDR3 loop: CASSGGGPANTGELFF. As DNA, the CDR3 is TGTGCCAGCAGCGGGGGAGGGCCCGCGAACACCGGGGAGCTGTTTTTT.

V gene TRBV12-3 or TRBV12-4 combines with J gene TRBJ2-5; 16 nucleotides line up with TRBD2. There are 17 residues in the CDR3. V lost 6 bases to trimming and J lost 3 bases; unmatched junction nucleotides: 7. The CDR3 nucleotides are TGTGCCAGCAGCCGCGGGACTAGCGGGAGGGCCGAAGAGACCCAGTACTTC. Amino acids: CASSRGTSGRAEETQYF.

The table lists this clonotype with many counts. The V call is TRBV9, the J call TRBJ2-3; no clear D gene. Germline CDR1 reads SGDLS; CDR2 reads YYNGEE. The CDR3 is 15 residues long. V lost 3 bases and J 6 bases, leaving 17 bases between the germline ends. The CDR3 reads CASSARSRASDTQYF. The CDR3 DNA reads TGTGCCAGCAGCGCGCGGAGCAGAGCCTCCGATACGCAGTATTTT.

This clonotype has at least ten counts. V and J are TRBV28 and TRBJ1-1; D gene uncertain. Germline V CDR1 and CDR2: MDHEN, SYDVKM. The ends were cut back, 5 bases at V and 0 bases at J, with 13 bases in the middle. The CDR3 length is 15 residues. Here the CDR3 DNA reads TGTGCCAGCAGTAGACTTGAGGAGGTGAACACTGAAGCTTTCTTT. Its translation: CASSRLEEVNTEAFF.

Ten or more counts support this clonotype. The chain has TRBV20-1 and TRBJ2-5; TRBD1 matches 9 bases. The junction had 21 bases not matched to a gene; V was cut back by 6 bases and J by 4 bases. The germline V gene encodes CDR1 DFQATT and CDR2 SNEGSKA (reference sequence). The CDR3 is made up of 18 amino acids. CDR3 loop: CSAHPSAPSGTGRETQYF. The CDR3 DNA follows: TGCAGTGCCCACCCCTCCGCCCCTTCGGGGACAGGGAGAGAGACCCAGTACTTC.